This T cell receptor beta chain was recovered during a study of OX40 agonist ivuxolimab in advanced cancers. Study-level information: Prior anti-PD-1, anti-PD-L1 or anti-CTLA-4 therapy was allowed; around 40% had some.

V shed 4 bases, J shed 4 bases, and the junction held 5 bases outside the gene matches. Looked up from germline, CDR1 is SGHAT and CDR2 is FQNNGV. CDR3 length equals 15 residues. Broader study findings: Low normalized T-cell clonal expansion was also seen in some nonresponders.

Notes on this clone: Antigen: not known.

Clones were read by immunoSEQ multiplex PCR, and TCRdb kept only the in-frame ones, dropping some. The sample lists fewer than 60,000 clones, roughly 82% occurring once. The chain combines TRBV11-2 with TRBJ2-5, with TRBD1 matching over 11 bases. The sequence was collected from an adult with an advanced solid tumor such as melanoma, head and neck, liver or kidney cancer. The source material was CD4+ or CD8+ T cells sorted from blood, sampled in a trial of the OX40 agonist ivuxolimab. The chain's CDR3 is CASSSPGQGGETQYF. The CDR3 DNA is TGTGCCAGCAGCTCTCCGGGACAGGGGGGAGAGACCCAGTACTTC.